Listed here are 9 T cell receptor beta chains from one sample, sequenced in a study of blood T cell repertoires in COVID-19. The assay was immunoSEQ multiplex PCR, and TCRdb's table has in-frame clones only and misses some. The sample lists about 70,000 clones; approximately 79% were seen once. Sample: peripheral blood. These receptor sequences come from a woman aged 55 to 70 with acute or convalescent COVID-19.

V gene TRBV5-5 combines with J gene TRBJ2-3; D uncertain. Germline CDR1 reads SGHKS; CDR2 reads YYEKEE (reference sequence). Trimming cost V 0 bases and J 0 bases, with 5 bases left between them. The CDR3 covers 14 residues. CDR3 protein: CASSLDLSTDTQYF. CDR3 coding DNA: TGTGCCAGCAGCTTGGACTTAAGCACAGATACGCAGTATTTT.

This chain uses TRBV5-6 with TRBJ2-1; tentatively, D is TRBD1 (6 bases). Germline CDR1 reads SGHDT; CDR2 reads YYEEEE. The CDR3 has 15 residues. V was trimmed by 1 base and J by 6 bases, leaving 14 bases between them. CDR3: CASSLSPTGSNEQFF. DNA of the CDR3: TGTGCCAGCAGCTTGAGTCCGACAGGCTCCAATGAGCAGTTCTTC.

A single count supports this clone. CDR3 region: CASSHRVSGNEQFF. CDR3 in DNA: TGTGCCAGCAGCCACAGGGTTTCGGGCAATGAGCAGTTCTTC. The chain combines TRBV4-2 with TRBJ2-1, with D maybe TRBD1 (5 bases). The CDR3 runs 14 residues. CDR1 is LGHNA and CDR2 is YNFKEQ in the germline V gene. V was trimmed by 3 bases and J by 6 bases, leaving 12 bases between them.

The chain uses TRBV29-1 and TRBJ1-3; 9 bases fit TRBD1. The CDR3 sequence is 13 residues long. Germline trimming cut 7 bases from V and 2 bases from J; bases unmatched to any gene: 3. Germline V gives CDR1 SQVTM, CDR2 ANQGSEA. The CDR3 DNA is TGCAGCGGGGGACAGGGAACTGGAAACACCATATATTTT. Its protein product is CSGGQGTGNTIYF.

This chain connects TRBV5-4 to TRBJ2-2; 7 bases are a match to TRBD1. The CDR3 runs 15 residues. Germline CDR1 reads SGHNT; CDR2 reads YYREEE (reference sequence). The V segment lost 0 bases and the J segment 6 bases; nucleotides outside the gene matches: 5. CDR3 residues: CASSLGGQAAGELFF. DNA of the CDR3: TGTGCCAGCAGCTTGGGCGGACAGGCGGCCGGGGAGCTGTTTTTT.

V is TRBV20-1 and J is TRBJ1-3, with 8 positions matching TRBD1. The CDR3 spans 14 residues. Germline V lookup: CDR1 DFQATT, CDR2 SNEGSKA (reference sequence). V was pared by 3 bases and J by 3 bases, with 4 bases of the junction left unmatched. The CDR3 sequence: CSASSTGGGNTIYF. CDR3 coding DNA: TGCAGTGCTAGTTCAACAGGGGGTGGAAACACCATATATTTT.

CDR3 coding DNA: TGTGCCAGCAGTGACACCCAGTACACTGAAGCTTTCTTT. Translating it yields CASSDTQYTEAFF. This chain links TRBV6-4 with TRBJ1-1; D gene uncertain. The V end was cut by 2 bases, the J end by 3 bases, with 7 bases between. The germline V gene has CDR1 MRHNA and CDR2 SNTAGT. The CDR3 is made up of 13 amino acids.

This clone was detected once. V and J are TRBV9 and TRBJ2-1, with D possibly matching TRBD1 (6 bases). V lost 4 bases and J lost 6, with 17 bases in between. Germline values: CDR1 SGDLS, CDR2 YYNGEE. The CDR3 length is 15 residues. Written as DNA, the CDR3 is TGTGCCAGCAGCCCTCGACAGGCCATCGGCAATGAGCAGTTCTTC. Its protein product is CASSPRQAIGNEQFF.

This chain uses TRBV19 with TRBJ1-1, with TRBD1 identical over 9 bases. Trimming cost V 8 bases and J 5 bases; bases outside gene matches: 6. Germline V gene lookup returns CDR1 LNHDA and CDR2 SQIVND (reference sequence). CDR3 size: 13 residues. DNA of the CDR3: TGTGCCAGTGAAAACAGGGGGCTGACTGAAGCTTTCTTT. As protein: CASENRGLTEAFF.